This T cell receptor beta chain was captured in a study of response to subunit inactivated influenza vaccine. The V and J ends lost 3 bases and 4 bases, in that order; junction bases with no gene match: 6. The CDR3 is made up of 14 amino acids. CDR1 is SGHRS and CDR2 is YFSETQ in the germline V gene. Broader study findings: The authors offered the suggestion that each seasonal influenza vaccination recruits few new T cells.

TCRdb called the RT-PCR reads again in MiXCR, with one record for every CDR3 protein. The sample has about 780,000 distinct CDR3 sequences, about 18% seen once. About this clonotype: Its antigen remains unknown.

This rearrangement joins TRBV5-1 to TRBJ1-1; 7 nucleotides match TRBD1. This sample comprised PBMCs from blood, obtained 4 to 6 days after vaccination. The clonotype was recovered from a man aged 50 to 59 who received an inactivated influenza vaccine. CDR3 in DNA: TGCGCCAGCAGCTGGGGACAGTCTGGCACTGAAGCTTTCTTT. Its translation: CASSWGQSGTEAFF.